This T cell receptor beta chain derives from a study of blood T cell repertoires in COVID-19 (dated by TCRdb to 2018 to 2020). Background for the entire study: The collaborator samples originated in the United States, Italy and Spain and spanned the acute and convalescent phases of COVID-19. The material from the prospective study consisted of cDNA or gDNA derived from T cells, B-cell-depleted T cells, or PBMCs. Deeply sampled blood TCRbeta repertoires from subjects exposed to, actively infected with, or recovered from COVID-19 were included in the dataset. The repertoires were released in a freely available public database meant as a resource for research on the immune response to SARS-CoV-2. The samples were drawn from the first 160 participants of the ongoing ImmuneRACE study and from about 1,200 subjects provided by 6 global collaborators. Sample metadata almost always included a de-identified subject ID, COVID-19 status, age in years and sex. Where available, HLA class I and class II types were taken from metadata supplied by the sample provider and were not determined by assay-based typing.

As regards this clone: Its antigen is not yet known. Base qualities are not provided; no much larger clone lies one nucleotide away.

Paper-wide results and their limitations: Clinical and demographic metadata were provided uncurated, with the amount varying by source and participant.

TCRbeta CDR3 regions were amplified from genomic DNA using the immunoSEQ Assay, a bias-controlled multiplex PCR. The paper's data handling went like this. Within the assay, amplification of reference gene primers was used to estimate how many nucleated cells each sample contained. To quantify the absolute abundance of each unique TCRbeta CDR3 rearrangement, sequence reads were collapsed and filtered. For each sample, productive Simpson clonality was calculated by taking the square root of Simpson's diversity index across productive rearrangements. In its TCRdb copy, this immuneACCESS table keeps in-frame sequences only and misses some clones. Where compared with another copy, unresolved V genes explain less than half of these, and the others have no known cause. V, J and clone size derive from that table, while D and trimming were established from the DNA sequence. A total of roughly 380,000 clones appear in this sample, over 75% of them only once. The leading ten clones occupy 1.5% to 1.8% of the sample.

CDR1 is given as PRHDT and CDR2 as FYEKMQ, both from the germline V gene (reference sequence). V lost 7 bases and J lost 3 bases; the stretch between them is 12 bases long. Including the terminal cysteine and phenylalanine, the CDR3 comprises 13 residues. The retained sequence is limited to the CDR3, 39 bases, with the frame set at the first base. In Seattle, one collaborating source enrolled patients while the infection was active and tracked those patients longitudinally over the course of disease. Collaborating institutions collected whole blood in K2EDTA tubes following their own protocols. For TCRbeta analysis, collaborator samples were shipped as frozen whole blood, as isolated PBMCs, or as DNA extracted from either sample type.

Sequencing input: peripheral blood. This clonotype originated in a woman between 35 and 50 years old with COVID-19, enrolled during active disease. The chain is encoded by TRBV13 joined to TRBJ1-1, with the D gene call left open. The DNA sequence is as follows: TGTGCCAGCACCTCTCCAGGATACACTGAAGCTTTCTTT. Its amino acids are CASTSPGYTEAFF.